This is a list of T cell receptor beta chains from one sample in a study of beta chain features in type 1 diabetes. Clones were read by immunoSEQ multiplex PCR, and TCRdb kept only the in-frame ones, dropping some. The sample has 500,000 to 850,000 clones, over 11% seen once. The sample comprised naive CD4+ T cells from blood. The receptors here all came from a man younger than 35 with type 1 diabetes. CDR3s include the opening cysteine and the closing phenylalanine or tryptophan. D genes are given only for firm matches. Expanded clones are given a class, and other clones once, few, many or no size at all.

TGCAGCGTTGGACAACAGATGGACACTGAAGCTTTCTTT CSVGQQMDTEAFF TRBJ1-1 TRBV29-1 NA NA
TGTGCCAGCAGTGAGTCTGGATACAGTGAGAAGAACACCGGGGAGCTGTTTTTT CASSESGYSEKNTGELFF TRBJ2-2 TRBV2 NA NA
TGTGCCAGCAGCTTTGGACTAGTGAACAATGAGCAGTTCTTC CASSFGLVNNEQFF TRBJ2-1 TRBV11-2 NA TRBD2
TGTGCCAGCAGCTTGAAGGGAAGGCAGACCCAGTACTTC CASSLKGRQTQYF TRBJ2-5 TRBV7-9 NA NA
TGTGCCGGGTACACAGCAACCTACGAGCAGTACTTC CAGYTATYEQYF TRBJ2-7 TRBV30 few NA
TGTGCCTGGAGTGTCGTACTTCAGGGGTCCGGGGCCAACGTCCTGACTTTC CAWSVVLQGSGANVLTF TRBJ2-6 TRBV30 few NA
TGCGCCAGCAGGTCGGACTTGAACACTGAAGCTTTCTTT CASRSDLNTEAFF TRBJ1-1 TRBV5-1 NA NA
TGCGCCAGCAGCCCCTCTGCGGGAGCAGAGACCCAGTACTTC CASSPSAGAETQYF TRBJ2-5 TRBV5-1 NA TRBD2
TGTGCCAGTAGTGTCGGGATCCAAGAGACCCAGTACTTC CASSVGIQETQYF TRBJ2-5 TRBV19 NA NA
TGTGCCAGCAGTCGATCCCTGGGGCCATCTGGAAACACCATATATTTT CASSRSLGPSGNTIYF TRBJ1-3 TRBV27 NA NA